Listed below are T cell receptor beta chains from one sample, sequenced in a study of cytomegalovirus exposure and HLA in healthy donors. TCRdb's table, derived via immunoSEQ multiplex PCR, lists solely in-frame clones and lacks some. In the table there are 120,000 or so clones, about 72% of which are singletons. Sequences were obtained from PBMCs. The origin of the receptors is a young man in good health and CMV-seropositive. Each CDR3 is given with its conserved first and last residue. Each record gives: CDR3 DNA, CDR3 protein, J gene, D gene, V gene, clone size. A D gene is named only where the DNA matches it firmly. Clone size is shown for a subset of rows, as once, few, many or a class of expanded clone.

TGTGCCAGCAGCTTCCTGGACACAAGGGAGCTGTTTTTT CASSFLDTRELFF TRBJ2-2 . TRBV7-9 .
TGTGCCAGCAGCGTAGTTACAGGGCCGAACACAGATACGCAGTATTTT CASSVVTGPNTDTQYF TRBJ2-3 . TRBV9 .
TGTGCCAGCAGCGTAGATAGTTTTTCCGCTACGCAGTATTTT CASSVDSFSATQYF TRBJ2-3 . TRBV9 .
TGTGCCAGCAGTTTTTTCCCGCGAGGGACAGGGTCTGAAGAGCAGTACTTC CASSFFPRGTGSEEQYF TRBJ2-7 TRBD1 TRBV28 .
TGTGCCAGCAGTTACCCGCAGGCGCTTCCGTACTTC CASSYPQALPYF TRBJ2-7 . TRBV6-6 .
TGTGCCACCAGCATCCCGCCGGCGGCGCTCTACAATGAGCAGTTCTTC CATSIPPAALYNEQFF TRBJ2-1 . TRBV15 few
TGTGCCATCAGTGAGTGGCAGGGTAACACTGAAGCTTTCTTT CAISEWQGNTEAFF TRBJ1-1 . TRBV10-3 .
TGTGCCAGTAGTCCAAGAGTAGCGGGTTCCAAAAACATTCAGTACTTC CASSPRVAGSKNIQYF TRBJ2-4 TRBD2 TRBV19 .
TGTGCCAGCAGCGTGCAAGGGAGAAGCTACAATGAGCAGTTCTTC CASSVQGRSYNEQFF TRBJ2-1 . TRBV9 .
TGTGCCAGCAGCTTATTGGCGGAGAGCTCCTACGAGCAGTACTTC CASSLLAESSYEQYF TRBJ2-7 . TRBV7-9 few
TGTGCCAGCAGTTACAGGCAGGGAACTGAAGCTTTCTTT CASSYRQGTEAFF TRBJ1-1 . TRBV6-5 .
TGTGCCAGCAGCTTGGGCTCGCCCCAAGAGACCCAGTACTTC CASSLGSPQETQYF TRBJ2-5 . TRBV7-2 .
TGTGCCATCAGTGAGTCGACTCGGAGCGGGAGGATGGATACGCAGTATTTT CAISESTRSGRMDTQYF TRBJ2-3 TRBD2 TRBV10-3 .
TGTGCCACAAGGGAGACAGGGGGGACCTACGAGCAGTACTTC CATRETGGTYEQYF TRBJ2-7 TRBD1 TRBV10-3 .
TGTGCCAGCAGTTTAATCGGGGACCAAGAGACCCAGTACTTC CASSLIGDQETQYF TRBJ2-5 . TRBV27 .
TGTGCCAGCGGGGGCAGGGTATATGAAAAACTGTTTTTT CASGGRVYEKLFF TRBJ1-4 . TRBV27 .
TGTGCCAGCAGCCGCGGACTTAACACCGGGGAGCTGTTTTTT CASSRGLNTGELFF TRBJ2-2 . TRBV7-2 .
TGTGCCAGCAGCCAAGCTGGCGGATCTGGATACCAAGAGACCCAGTACTTC CASSQAGGSGYQETQYF TRBJ2-5 . TRBV4-2 .
TGTGCCAGTAGGACTAGCCCGTCGGTCTACAATGAGCAGTTCTTC CASRTSPSVYNEQFF TRBJ2-1 TRBD2 TRBV19 .
TGCGCCAGCAGTAGAGTAGGGACAAGTGGTCACGAGCAGTACTTC CASSRVGTSGHEQYF TRBJ2-7 . TRBV4-1 .
TGCGCCAGCAGCCAAGATTTCGGGGGAGTCGACTACGAGCAGTACTTC CASSQDFGGVDYEQYF TRBJ2-7 . TRBV4-1 .
TGCGCCAGCAGCTGGGGACTAGCGGACAACACCGGGGAGCTGTTTTTT CASSWGLADNTGELFF TRBJ2-2 TRBD2 TRBV5-1 .